This T cell receptor (beta chain) came from a study of blood T cell repertoires in COVID-19. About the study: Acute and convalescent COVID-19 samples came from the United States, Italy and Spain. T cells, B-cell-depleted T cells, or PBMCs supplied cDNA or gDNA.

Germline loops: CDR1 MNHEY, CDR2 SVGEGT. The V and J ends lost 2 bases and 5 bases, in that order; junction bases with no gene match: 13. This CDR3 region has 17 residues. Those who participated ranged in age from about 18 to 89 years and resided in about 24 US areas. Only a few counts were recorded for this clone. Original analysis: Quantification of nucleated cells was approximated via reference gene primer amplification. Libraries were prepared by immunoSEQ multiplex PCR; TCRdb keeps only in-frame clonotypes and omits some of them. The V and J calls and the clone size are those of that table, but D and trimming were determined from the DNA. The sample lists roughly 190,000 clones; approximately 73% were seen once.

The source is a woman between 45 and 65 years old with acute COVID-19. Sequenced input: PBMCs or T cells enriched from blood (not recorded which). This chain joins TRBV6-2 or TRBV6-3 and TRBJ2-3; TRBD1 agrees at 7 bases. The CDR3 bases are TGTGCCAGCAGTTACGGGACAGTGCAGGGGCCCAAAGATACGCAGTATTTT. Translating it yields CASSYGTVQGPKDTQYF.